The rows below give T cell receptor beta chains drawn from one sample of a study of shared clonotypes between healthy human individuals. Method: immunoSEQ multiplex PCR; TCRdb's copy keeps in-frame clones and lacks some. Here the sample spans around 500,000 clones, roughly 80% being singletons. Sequenced sample: PBMCs. The receptor set was obtained from a woman aged 40 to 50 in good health. Some clones in this sample may be carry-over from other donors' samples. Each CDR3 is given with its conserved first and last residue. The D gene is left open where the match is weak. The size entry is marked missing in some rows and otherwise reads once, few, many or a size class.

j_call: TRBJ2-1; v_call: TRBV6-4; d_call: TRBD2; clone_size: NA; cdr3_nt: TGTGCCAGCAGTGACTTAGGGACTAGCGGGAGGAATGAGCAGTTCTTC; cdr3_aa: CASSDLGTSGRNEQFF
j_call: TRBJ2-7; v_call: TRBV14; d_call: NA; clone_size: many; cdr3_nt: TGTGCCAGCAGCCCCAGGACGAACCCCTACGAGCAGTACTTC; cdr3_aa: CASSPRTNPYEQYF
j_call: TRBJ1-5; v_call: TRBV5-5; d_call: TRBD1; clone_size: NA; cdr3_nt: TGTGCCAGCAGCTTGGGACAGGGGTATCAGCCCCAGCATTTT; cdr3_aa: CASSLGQGYQPQHF
j_call: TRBJ2-3; v_call: TRBV7-9; d_call: NA; clone_size: NA; cdr3_nt: TGTGCCAGCAGCTTAGGGTCAGGGGTGTACGGCACAGATACGCAGTATTTT; cdr3_aa: CASSLGSGVYGTDTQYF
j_call: TRBJ2-7; v_call: TRBV6-5; d_call: NA; clone_size: NA; cdr3_nt: TGTGCCAGCAGTTACTTCGGGTCTTCGAAGGTCTACGAGCAGTACTTC; cdr3_aa: CASSYFGSSKVYEQYF
j_call: TRBJ2-2; v_call: TRBV5-1; d_call: NA; clone_size: few; cdr3_nt: TGCGCCAGCAGCCCGGCGATGCGAGAAGTCGGGGAGCTGTTTTTT; cdr3_aa: CASSPAMREVGELFF
j_call: TRBJ2-3; v_call: TRBV7-2; d_call: NA; clone_size: NA; cdr3_nt: TGTGCCAGCAGCTTAGGTCCCAACACAGATACGCAGTATTTT; cdr3_aa: CASSLGPNTDTQYF
j_call: TRBJ1-6; v_call: TRBV5-6; d_call: NA; clone_size: NA; cdr3_nt: TGTGCCAGCAGCTCCTCCCTTAATTCACCCCTCCACTTT; cdr3_aa: CASSSSLNSPLHF
j_call: TRBJ1-4; v_call: TRBV18; d_call: TRBD1; clone_size: few; cdr3_nt: TGTGCCAGCTCACTTGACCCGGGACAGCCTAATGAAAAACTGTTTTTT; cdr3_aa: CASSLDPGQPNEKLFF
j_call: TRBJ1-2; v_call: TRBV18; d_call: NA; clone_size: NA; cdr3_nt: TGTGCCAGCTCACCAGAAGTCAGGGAGCATGGCTACACCTTC; cdr3_aa: CASSPEVREHGYTF
j_call: TRBJ1-1; v_call: TRBV30; d_call: NA; clone_size: few; cdr3_nt: TGTGCCTGGGACGTGGGAGTTGTGAGCACTGAAGCTTCCTTT; cdr3_aa: CAWDVGVVSTEASF
j_call: TRBJ1-2; v_call: TRBV7-9; d_call: NA; clone_size: once; cdr3_nt: TGTGCCAGCAGCTTTGAGGGTCGGCGTGGCTACACCTTC; cdr3_aa: CASSFEGRRGYTF
j_call: TRBJ2-1; v_call: TRBV5-1; d_call: TRBD2; clone_size: NA; cdr3_nt: TGCGCCAGCAGCGCCTGGACTAGCGCCTCCTACAATGAGCAGTTCTTC; cdr3_aa: CASSAWTSASYNEQFF
j_call: TRBJ1-4; v_call: TRBV28; d_call: NA; clone_size: NA; cdr3_nt: TGTGCCAGGGACAGAGTGCCCGAAAAACTGTTTTTT; cdr3_aa: CARDRVPEKLFF
j_call: TRBJ2-5; v_call: TRBV9; d_call: NA; clone_size: NA; cdr3_nt: TGTGCCAGCACCGGGACTCCCGGTGAGACCCAGTACTTC; cdr3_aa: CASTGTPGETQYF
j_call: TRBJ2-3; v_call: TRBV7-2; d_call: NA; clone_size: NA; cdr3_nt: TGTGCCAGCAGCTTCCTGACTAGCACAGATACGCAGTATTTT; cdr3_aa: CASSFLTSTDTQYF
j_call: TRBJ1-1; v_call: TRBV18; d_call: TRBD1; clone_size: NA; cdr3_nt: TGTGCCAGCTCAGCGTCTGGACAGGTCGGTGAAGCTTTCTTT; cdr3_aa: CASSASGQVGEAFF
j_call: TRBJ1-2; v_call: TRBV19; d_call: NA; clone_size: NA; cdr3_nt: TGTGCCAGTAAGGTCGCAGCAAACTATGGCTACACCTTC; cdr3_aa: CASKVAANYGYTF
j_call: TRBJ2-3; v_call: TRBV10-3; d_call: NA; clone_size: few; cdr3_nt: TGTGCCATCACCGCAGGGCTGAGCACAGATACGCAGTATTTT; cdr3_aa: CAITAGLSTDTQYF
j_call: TRBJ2-5; v_call: TRBV7-9; d_call: NA; clone_size: NA; cdr3_nt: TGTGCCAGCAGCTCTAAAAGGGAGGAGCGCTACCAAGAGACCCAGTACTTC; cdr3_aa: CASSSKREERYQETQYF
j_call: TRBJ2-5; v_call: TRBV18; d_call: NA; clone_size: NA; cdr3_nt: TGTGCCAGCTCACCATCGGTAGGGGGAGAGACCCAGTACTTC; cdr3_aa: CASSPSVGGETQYF
j_call: TRBJ2-7; v_call: TRBV10-1; d_call: NA; clone_size: NA; cdr3_nt: TGCGCCAGCAGTGATAGCGGACCCTACGAGCAGTACTTC; cdr3_aa: CASSDSGPYEQYF
j_call: TRBJ2-5; v_call: TRBV29-1; d_call: NA; clone_size: NA; cdr3_nt: TGCAGCGTTGAAGACCGAACGGCCCAGTACTTC; cdr3_aa: CSVEDRTAQYF
j_call: TRBJ2-5; v_call: TRBV11-1; d_call: NA; clone_size: NA; cdr3_nt: TGTGCCAGCAGCCGTGGGGGAGGAGAAGAGACCCAGTACTTC; cdr3_aa: CASSRGGGEETQYF
j_call: TRBJ2-4; v_call: TRBV11-2; d_call: NA; clone_size: few; cdr3_nt: TGTGCCAGCAGCTTAGTGGGCGGGACTAAAAACATTCAGTACTTC; cdr3_aa: CASSLVGGTKNIQYF
j_call: TRBJ1-2; v_call: TRBV28; d_call: TRBD1; clone_size: NA; cdr3_nt: TGTGCCAGCAGCCTGGGGACAGACTATGGCTACACCTTC; cdr3_aa: CASSLGTDYGYTF
j_call: TRBJ1-1; v_call: TRBV29-1; d_call: TRBD1; clone_size: NA; cdr3_nt: TGCAGCGTTGTCCGGACAGGAGCGAACACTGAAGCTTTCTTT; cdr3_aa: CSVVRTGANTEAFF
j_call: TRBJ2-5; v_call: TRBV15; d_call: NA; clone_size: NA; cdr3_nt: TGTGCCACCAGCATTGATTCCGGGGGGACCCAGTACTTC; cdr3_aa: CATSIDSGGTQYF
j_call: TRBJ1-1; v_call: TRBV30; d_call: NA; clone_size: NA; cdr3_nt: TGTGCCTGGAGTGTACAGGGTAAGGGGATGAGAGCTTTCTTT; cdr3_aa: CAWSVQGKGMRAFF
j_call: TRBJ1-5; v_call: TRBV30; d_call: NA; clone_size: NA; cdr3_nt: TGTGCCTGGAAAAAGGACGGCAATCAGCCCCAGCATTTT; cdr3_aa: CAWKKDGNQPQHF
j_call: TRBJ1-4; v_call: TRBV10-3; d_call: TRBD1; clone_size: once; cdr3_nt: TGTGCCATCAGTGAGTCGAGACAGGGCGGGGATGAAAAACTGTTTTTT; cdr3_aa: CAISESRQGGDEKLFF
j_call: TRBJ1-5; v_call: TRBV30; d_call: NA; clone_size: few; cdr3_nt: TGTGCCTGGAGTGCAACAGGGCTCGGCCAGCCCCAGCATTTT; cdr3_aa: CAWSATGLGQPQHF
j_call: TRBJ1-2; v_call: TRBV2; d_call: NA; clone_size: many; cdr3_nt: TGTGCCAGCGGACAGAACTATGGCTACACCTTC; cdr3_aa: CASGQNYGYTF
j_call: TRBJ1-1; v_call: TRBV13; d_call: NA; clone_size: NA; cdr3_nt: TGTGCCAGCAGCCGGGGTTACATGAACACTGAAGCTTTCTTT; cdr3_aa: CASSRGYMNTEAFF
j_call: TRBJ2-7; v_call: TRBV7-3; d_call: NA; clone_size: NA; cdr3_nt: TGTGCCAGCAGAGGGACTTCGACCTACGAGCAGTACTTC; cdr3_aa: CASRGTSTYEQYF
j_call: TRBJ1-1; v_call: TRBV6-5; d_call: NA; clone_size: NA; cdr3_nt: TGTGCCAGCAGTTACTCTTCGGGGGAGGCGAACACTGAAGCTTTCTTT; cdr3_aa: CASSYSSGEANTEAFF
j_call: TRBJ1-3; v_call: TRBV7-2; d_call: NA; clone_size: NA; cdr3_nt: TGTGCCAGCAGCTTAGGGACCCTGCGGACTGGAAACACCATATATTTT; cdr3_aa: CASSLGTLRTGNTIYF
j_call: TRBJ2-1; v_call: TRBV4-1; d_call: TRBD2; clone_size: NA; cdr3_nt: TGCGCCAGCAGCCAAGCGGGAGGGAATTACAATGAGCAGTTCTTC; cdr3_aa: CASSQAGGNYNEQFF
j_call: TRBJ1-5; v_call: TRBV6-6; d_call: NA; clone_size: NA; cdr3_nt: TGTGCCAGCAGTGACCGGTTAATCAATCAGCCCCAGCATTTT; cdr3_aa: CASSDRLINQPQHF
j_call: TRBJ2-3; v_call: TRBV28; d_call: TRBD2; clone_size: once; cdr3_nt: TGTGCCAGCAGTTTATATAGCGGGGGAACAGATACGCAGTATTTT; cdr3_aa: CASSLYSGGTDTQYF
j_call: TRBJ2-7; v_call: TRBV16; d_call: TRBD2; clone_size: NA; cdr3_nt: TGTGCCAGCAGCCAATCCCCCCAACTAGCGGGAGGGCCGGTCTACGAGCAGTACTTC; cdr3_aa: CASSQSPQLAGGPVYEQYF
j_call: TRBJ2-7; v_call: TRBV11-2; d_call: TRBD2; clone_size: NA; cdr3_nt: TGTGCCAGCAGCCGGACGGGACTAGCGGGAGTCAAGTCCTACGAGCAGTACTTC; cdr3_aa: CASSRTGLAGVKSYEQYF
j_call: TRBJ1-5; v_call: TRBV2; d_call: NA; clone_size: NA; cdr3_nt: TGTGCCAGCAGTGGGGGCCTTAATCAGCCCCAGCATTTT; cdr3_aa: CASSGGLNQPQHF
j_call: TRBJ1-1; v_call: TRBV30; d_call: NA; clone_size: NA; cdr3_nt: TGTGCCTGGAACAGGGAGTCGAGCACTGAAGCTTTCTTT; cdr3_aa: CAWNRESSTEAFF
j_call: TRBJ2-7; v_call: TRBV20-1; d_call: NA; clone_size: NA; cdr3_nt: TGCAGTGCTAGCGAGAACGAGCAGTACTTC; cdr3_aa: CSASENEQYF
j_call: TRBJ2-5; v_call: TRBV7-3; d_call: NA; clone_size: NA; cdr3_nt: TGTGCCAGCAGCTACCGAGGGGACCCCCAAGAGACCCAGTACTTC; cdr3_aa: CASSYRGDPQETQYF
j_call: TRBJ1-1; v_call: TRBV5-4; d_call: NA; clone_size: few; cdr3_nt: TGTGCCAGCAGCTTGAGATTCCGGGACACTGAAGCTTTCTTT; cdr3_aa: CASSLRFRDTEAFF
j_call: TRBJ2-5; v_call: TRBV15; d_call: TRBD2; clone_size: NA; cdr3_nt: TGTGCCACCAGCAGAACGGGACTAGCGGGAGGTGGGGAGACCCAGTACTTC; cdr3_aa: CATSRTGLAGGGETQYF
j_call: TRBJ2-3; v_call: TRBV7-9; d_call: TRBD2; clone_size: NA; cdr3_nt: TGTGCCAGCAGCTCCCTTAGCGGGAGAACAGATACGCAGTATTTT; cdr3_aa: CASSSLSGRTDTQYF
j_call: TRBJ2-3; v_call: TRBV12-5; d_call: NA; clone_size: NA; cdr3_nt: TGTGCTAGTGGTCCGCAGGACAGTGCAGATACGCAGTATTTT; cdr3_aa: CASGPQDSADTQYF
j_call: TRBJ2-5; v_call: TRBV7-3; d_call: NA; clone_size: NA; cdr3_nt: TGTGCCAGCAGCTTAGACGGTAGAGTCCAAGAGACCCAGTACTTC; cdr3_aa: CASSLDGRVQETQYF
j_call: TRBJ2-1; v_call: TRBV20-1; d_call: NA; clone_size: once; cdr3_nt: TGCAGCCTCCTCCGCAATGAGCAGTTCTTC; cdr3_aa: CSLLRNEQFF
j_call: TRBJ2-5; v_call: TRBV7-2; d_call: NA; clone_size: many; cdr3_nt: TGTGCCAGCAGCTTAAAGACCCAGTACTTC; cdr3_aa: CASSLKTQYF
j_call: TRBJ2-5; v_call: TRBV7-6; d_call: NA; clone_size: NA; cdr3_nt: TGTGCCAGCAGCTTAGTTGGCAGCATGCCTACCAAAGAGACCCAGTACTTC; cdr3_aa: CASSLVGSMPTKETQYF
j_call: TRBJ2-3; v_call: TRBV29-1; d_call: TRBD2; clone_size: NA; cdr3_nt: TGCAGCGTTGCGACTAGCGGGTACACAGATACGCAGTATTTT; cdr3_aa: CSVATSGYTDTQYF
j_call: TRBJ1-1; v_call: TRBV30; d_call: TRBD1; clone_size: NA; cdr3_nt: TGTACCGGGGACAGGGTAAACACTGAAGCTTTCTTT; cdr3_aa: CTGDRVNTEAFF
j_call: TRBJ1-2; v_call: TRBV27; d_call: NA; clone_size: NA; cdr3_nt: TGTGCCAGCAGTGGGCAGGGAATTTATGGCTACACCTTC; cdr3_aa: CASSGQGIYGYTF
j_call: TRBJ1-5; v_call: TRBV11-2; d_call: NA; clone_size: NA; cdr3_nt: TGTGCCAGCAGCCTGTCCGGGACTTTCAATCAGCCCCAGCATTTT; cdr3_aa: CASSLSGTFNQPQHF
j_call: TRBJ2-2; v_call: TRBV9; d_call: NA; clone_size: NA; cdr3_nt: TGTGCCAGCAACCACCGGGATTTTGACACCGGGGAGCTGTTTTTT; cdr3_aa: CASNHRDFDTGELFF
j_call: TRBJ1-3; v_call: TRBV10-2; d_call: TRBD1; clone_size: NA; cdr3_nt: TGCGCCAGCGGTCAGGGGGAAAGTGGAAACACCATATATTTT; cdr3_aa: CASGQGESGNTIYF